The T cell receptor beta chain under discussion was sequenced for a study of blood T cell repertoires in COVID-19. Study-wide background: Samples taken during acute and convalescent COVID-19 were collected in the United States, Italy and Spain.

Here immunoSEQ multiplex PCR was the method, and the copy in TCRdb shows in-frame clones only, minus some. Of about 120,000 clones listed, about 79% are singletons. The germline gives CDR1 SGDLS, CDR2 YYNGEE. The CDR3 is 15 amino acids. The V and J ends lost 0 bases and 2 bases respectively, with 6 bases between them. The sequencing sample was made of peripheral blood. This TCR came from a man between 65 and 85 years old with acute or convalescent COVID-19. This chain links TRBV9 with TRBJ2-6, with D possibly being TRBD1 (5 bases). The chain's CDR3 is CASSVETAGANVLTF. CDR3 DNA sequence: TGTGCCAGCAGCGTAGAGACAGCTGGGGCCAACGTCCTGACTTTC. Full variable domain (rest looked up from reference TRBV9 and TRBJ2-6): DSGVTQTPKHLITATGQRVTLRCSPRSGDLSVYWYQQSLDQGLQFLIQYYNGEERAKGNILERFSAQQFPDLHSELNLSSLELGDSALYFCASSVETAGANVLTFGAGSRLTVL.